These T cell receptor beta chains were read from a single sample in a study of blood T cells in healthy people across ages. TCRdb itself ran the 5' RACE reads through MiXCR, one entry per CDR3 protein. The data show about 750,000 distinct CDR3 sequences, 40% to 65% seen once. Sequencing was performed on blood. These receptors were taken from a man older than 75 in good health. CDR3s include the opening cysteine and the closing phenylalanine or tryptophan. The order of the fields is J gene, clone size, V gene, D gene, CDR3 length, CDR3 DNA, CDR3 protein. The D gene is left open where the match is weak. A clone size is listed for some rows: how often the clone was seen (once, few, many), or a class if it is expanded.

>TRBJ1-3|.|TRBV20-1|.|14
TGCAGTGCCATCGATAGAATCTCTGGAAACACCATATATTTT
CSAIDRISGNTIYF
>TRBJ2-3|.|TRBV20-1|TRBD2|13
TGCAGCGCCACTAGCGGGAGCTCAGATACGCAGTATTTT
CSATSGSSDTQYF
>TRBJ2-7|.|TRBV11-2|TRBD1|16
TGTGCCAGCCTTAACGGACAGGCAGCCAGTTGGTACGAGCAGTACTTC
CASLNGQAASWYEQYF
>TRBJ1-1|.|TRBV3-1|.|13
TGTGCCAGCAGCCAGCTGACCCGGGCCTCAGCTTTCTTT
CASSQLTRASAFF
>TRBJ2-3|few|TRBV5-1|TRBD2|15
TGCGCCAGCTCAGAGGGAGGGGAGGGCACAGATACGCAGTATTTT
CASSEGGEGTDTQYF
>TRBJ2-5|many|TRBV29-1|.|11
TGCAGCGTTTTATGGCGGGATGAGCAGTACTTC
CSVLWRDEQYF
>TRBJ2-1|.|TRBV14|.|15
TGTGCCAGCAGCCAAGGGACTGCTACTTACAATGAGCAGTTCTTC
CASSQGTATYNEQFF
>TRBJ1-1|few|TRBV7-3|.|16
TGTGCCAGCAGCGTAAGGGGACCCCCACTAGGCGCTGAAGCTTTCTTT
CASSVRGPPLGAEAFF
>TRBJ2-5|few|TRBV4-2|.|12
TGTGCCAGCAGCCAAGATGAAGAGACCCAGTACTTC
CASSQDEETQYF
>TRBJ2-1|.|TRBV5-1|.|15
TGCGCCAGCACCGTGGAGGGGGCAGGCAGCGATGAGCAGTTCTTC
CASTVEGAGSDEQFF
>TRBJ2-1|.|TRBV18|TRBD2|16
TGTGCCAGCTCACCATACCTAGCGGGAGGAAGGAATGAGCAGTTCTTC
CASSPYLAGGRNEQFF
>TRBJ1-6|.|TRBV20-1|TRBD1|15
TGCAGTGCTAGAGACCCGGGGGGACAGAATTCACCCCTCCACTTT
CSARDPGGQNSPLHF
>TRBJ2-1|.|TRBV20-1|TRBD2|15
TGCAGTGCTAGCGCACTAGCGGGAGGGCACAATGAGCAGTTCTTC
CSASALAGGHNEQFF
>TRBJ2-7|.|TRBV7-9|TRBD1|17
TGTGCCAGCAGCCCCCGTCCCGGGACAGGGGTGATAAACGAGCAGTACTTC
CASSPRPGTGVINEQYF
>TRBJ2-3|once|TRBV11-2|TRBD2|14
TGTGCCAGCAGCTGGACTAGGATCCACAGATACGCGTATTTT
CASSWTRIHRYAYF
>TRBJ2-1|few|TRBV20-1|TRBD1|15
TGCAGTGCTAGAGATGGGTCGGGACAGATTATCGGGCAGTTCTTC
CSARDGSGQIIGQFF
>TRBJ2-7|.|TRBV7-2|.|11
TGTGCCAGCAGCTCCGAGTACGAGCAGTACTTC
CASSSEYEQYF
>TRBJ1-2|few|TRBV5-1|.|13
TGCGCCACCGCGATAGGACACAACTATGGCTACACCTTC
CATAIGHNYGYTF
>TRBJ2-7|.|TRBV27|TRBD1|16
TGTGCCAGCAGTTTCGGGTCCGGGACAGGGTCATACGAGCAGTACTTC
CASSFGSGTGSYEQYF
>TRBJ1-6|few|TRBV12-3/TRBV12-4|.|13
TGTGCCAGCAGTGGACAGCCGAATTCACCCCTCCACTTT
CASSGQPNSPLHF
>TRBJ2-7|few|TRBV18|.|11
TGTGCCAGCAGTCCAGACTACGAGCAGTACTTC
CASSPDYEQYF
>TRBJ2-1|.|TRBV4-2|.|15
TGTGCCAGCAGCCAAGTAGCCAGGGCCTACAATGAGCAGTTCTTC
CASSQVARAYNEQFF
>TRBJ2-7|.|TRBV7-8|TRBD2|18
TGTGCCAGCAGTCAACTAGCGGGAGGGCCTAGCTCCTACAATGAGCAGTACTTC
CASSQLAGGPSSYNEQYF
>TRBJ2-7|.|TRBV7-6|.|14
TGTGCCAGCAGCTTAGCCCCCAGGCTCGGCGAGCAGTACTTC
CASSLAPRLGEQYF
>TRBJ2-7|few|TRBV2|.|12
TGTGCCAGCAGGGGGCTAGCCCACGAGCAGTACTTC
CASRGLAHEQYF
>TRBJ1-6|few|TRBV4-2|.|18
TGTGCCAGCAGCCAAGACCGGTCGGGGGGCGCGCGGAATTCACCCCTCCACTTT
CASSQDRSGGARNSPLHF
>TRBJ2-1|many|TRBV7-9|TRBD2|13
TGTGCCAGCAGCTTAGAACGGGGGGACGAGCAGTTCTTC
CASSLERGDEQFF
>TRBJ2-3|.|TRBV7-3|.|15
TGTGCCAGCAGCCCCCAGGCCAATCCCGGAGATACGCAGTATTTT
CASSPQANPGDTQYF
>TRBJ1-1|few|TRBV4-2|.|14
TGTGCCAGCAGCCAAGTGGGGGAGAACACTGAAGCTTTCTTT
CASSQVGENTEAFF
>TRBJ2-6|few|TRBV5-1|.|16
TGCGCCAGCAGCTCTACACCCCTCTCTGGGGCCAACGTCCTGACTTTC
CASSSTPLSGANVLTF
>TRBJ2-3|.|TRBV9|.|15
TGTGCCAGCAGCATACGACTAGATGGCACAGATACGCAGTATTTT
CASSIRLDGTDTQYF
>TRBJ1-4|.|TRBV12-3/TRBV12-4|TRBD1|13
TGTGCCAGCAGCTCCGGGACAGGGGGAAAACTGTTTTTT
CASSSGTGGKLFF
>TRBJ2-5|few|TRBV20-1|TRBD2|13
TGCAGTGCCGGGACTAGCGATTACAATGAGCAGTACTTC
CSAGTSDYNEQYF
>TRBJ2-2|.|TRBV20-1|.|11
TGCAGTGCTAGAGTAGTCGGGGAGCTGTTTTTT
CSARVVGELFF
>TRBJ2-7|.|TRBV29-1|.|13
TGCAGCGTTCAGGACAGTAGCTCCTACGAGCAGTACTTC
CSVQDSSSYEQYF
>TRBJ2-2|.|TRBV20-1|.|13
TGCAGTGCTAGAGAGGACAGTCCCGGGGAGCTGTTTTTT
CSAREDSPGELFF
>TRBJ2-3|.|TRBV28|.|16
TGTGCCAGCAGTTTGCCTCCTAGCGCCAGCACAGATACGCAGTATTTT
CASSLPPSASTDTQYF
>TRBJ2-7|.|TRBV5-1|TRBD2|14
TGCGCCAGCAGCTCGACTAGCGGGAGTTCCGAGCAGTACTTC
CASSSTSGSSEQYF
>TRBJ2-3|.|TRBV24-1|.|15
TGTGCCACCAGTGACGGCGCGCCCAGCACAGATACGCAGTATTTT
CATSDGAPSTDTQYF
>TRBJ1-2|few|TRBV20-1|.|17
TGCAGTGTCGTCCCCGACGGACACCCCTCCTCAAACTATGGCTACACCTTC
CSVVPDGHPSSNYGYTF
>TRBJ2-7|.|TRBV29-1|.|11
TGCAGCGTTGAAAATGCCTACGAGCAGTACTTC
CSVENAYEQYF